This is a list of T cell receptor beta chains from one sample in a study of T cells in tumors after PD-1 blockade. Profiling relied on immunoSEQ multiplex PCR, and the TCRdb table lists in-frame clones only, not all of them. The repertoire consists of 20,000 to 25,000 clones, with approximately 78% occurring once and the leading ten covering roughly 25%. The sample in question was PBMCs, obtained before anti-PD-1 treatment. The receptors were sampled from a human donor with basal cell carcinoma. Each CDR3 is given with its conserved first and last residue. Fields, in order: clone size, J gene, V gene, D gene, CDR3 protein, CDR3 DNA. The D gene is left open where the match is weak. Clone size is not always given. Where it is, it says once, few, many or a class for expanded clones.

NA TRBJ2-1 TRBV19 TRBD2 CASSSLWTSGGNNEQFF TGTGCCAGTAGTAGCCTTTGGACTAGCGGGGGTAACAATGAGCAGTTCTTC
NA TRBJ2-5 TRBV27 NA CASSRRAGTQYF TGTGCCAGCAGCCGGAGAGCGGGGACCCAGTACTTC
NA TRBJ2-1 TRBV2 TRBD2 CPRCYGGAREGSSYNEQFF TGTCCCCGCTGTTACGGGGGGGCGCGGGAGGGGAGCTCCTACAATGAGCAGTTCTTC
NA TRBJ2-1 TRBV5-1 TRBD2 CASSLGVYRGGTNEQFF TGCGCCAGCAGCTTGGGAGTTTACCGCGGGGGGACTAATGAGCAGTTCTTC
NA TRBJ1-1 TRBV2 NA CASNGQSEAFF TGTGCCAGCAACGGACAGAGCGAAGCTTTCTTT
NA TRBJ2-2 TRBV4-3 NA CASSQGRFNTGELFF TGCGCCAGCAGCCAAGGTCGTTTTAACACCGGGGAGCTGTTTTTT
few TRBJ1-3 TRBV9 NA CASSVDPRITGNTIYF TGTGCCAGCAGCGTAGATCCCCGGATAACTGGAAACACCATATATTTT
once TRBJ2-1 TRBV2 TRBD2 CARSHGGAGAGSSYNEQFF TGTGCCCGCAGTCACGGGGGGGCGGGGGCGGGGAGCTCCTACAATGAGCAGTTCTTC
NA TRBJ1-2 TRBV19 TRBD1 CASKMILDRERSYGYTF TGTGCCAGTAAAATGATCCTCGACAGGGAAAGGTCCTATGGCTACACCTTC
NA TRBJ2-2 TRBV9 NA CASSVNFYHTGELFF TGTGCCAGCAGCGTAAACTTCTACCACACCGGGGAGCTGTTTTTT
NA TRBJ1-2 TRBV6-6 NA CASSYSGRVKLSGYTF TGTGCCAGCAGTTACTCGGGCAGGGTAAAACTATCTGGCTACACCTTC
NA TRBJ2-7 TRBV18 TRBD1 CASSPLLGQGSYEQYF TGTGCCAGCTCACCACTCCTGGGACAGGGGTCCTACGAGCAGTACTTC
NA TRBJ2-1 TRBV5-1 TRBD2 CASSSTSGGAGEQFF TGCGCCAGCAGCTCAACTAGCGGGGGGGCCGGTGAGCAGTTCTTC
NA TRBJ1-2 TRBV25-1 NA CASSEILGRSGYTF TGTGCCAGCAGTGAAATCCTAGGGAGGAGCGGCTACACCTTC
NA TRBJ1-2 TRBV7-2 TRBD1 CASSRNRGNYGYTF TGTGCCAGCAGCCGGAACAGGGGTAACTATGGCTACACCTTC
NA TRBJ1-6 TRBV3-1/TRBV3-2 TRBD1 CASSQGDRSYSPLHF TGTGCCAGCAGCCAGGGGGACAGATCCTATTCACCCCTCCACTTT
NA TRBJ2-5 TRBV2 NA CASSEASEATQYF TGTGCCAGCAGTGAAGCGTCTGAGGCGACCCAGTACTTC
NA TRBJ2-2 TRBV10-2 NA CASSPAAGELFF TGCGCCAGCAGTCCCGCTGCCGGGGAGCTGTTTTTT
NA TRBJ2-7 TRBV28 TRBD1 CASSDRAGGGYEQYF TGTGCCAGCAGTGACAGGGCAGGGGGCGGATACGAGCAGTACTTC
NA TRBJ2-7 TRBV5-6 NA CASSFQGISYEQYF TGTGCCAGCAGCTTCCAGGGCATTTCCTACGAGCAGTACTTC
NA TRBJ2-1 TRBV2 TRBD2 CPRCDGGAGAGSSYNEQFF TGTCCCCGCTGTGACGGGGGGGCGGGGGCGGGGAGCTCCTACAATGAGCAGTTCTTC
NA TRBJ2-3 TRBV28 TRBD2 CASSHSSGRANTDTQYF TGTGCCAGCAGTCATTCTAGCGGGAGGGCCAATACGGATACGCAGTATTTT
NA TRBJ1-5 TRBV28 NA CASSLPANQPQHF TGTGCCAGCAGTTTACCGGCTAATCAGCCCCAGCATTTT
NA TRBJ1-2 TRBV6-5 TRBD1 CASSWTTGNYGYTF TGTGCCAGCAGTTGGACGACAGGGAACTATGGCTACACCTTC
NA TRBJ1-1 TRBV6-5 TRBD1 CASSYGTGGLAFF TGTGCCAGCAGTTACGGGACAGGGGGCCTAGCTTTCTTT
few TRBJ1-1 TRBV19 TRBD1 CASSMDREGEAFF TGTGCCAGTAGTATGGACAGGGAGGGTGAAGCTTTCTTT
NA TRBJ2-7 TRBV24-1 NA CATSAPDSPEQYF TGTGCCACCAGTGCTCCCGACTCTCCCGAGCAGTACTTC
NA TRBJ1-5 TRBV12-5 NA CASGLGTEGNQPQHF TGTGCTAGTGGTTTGGGTACAGAGGGCAATCAGCCCCAGCATTTT
NA TRBJ2-2 TRBV6-4 NA CASSDRDTGELFF TGTGCCAGCAGTGACAGGGACACCGGGGAGCTGTTTTTT
NA TRBJ1-5 TRBV5-5 NA CASSMTANQPQHF TGTGCCAGCAGTATGACAGCTAATCAGCCCCAGCATTTT
NA TRBJ2-2 TRBV7-9 TRBD2 CASSLTSGKDGELFF TGTGCCAGCAGCTTAACTAGCGGGAAGGACGGGGAGCTGTTTTTT
NA TRBJ2-1 TRBV24-1 NA CATRRGSYNEQFF TGTGCCACCAGGCGGGGCTCCTACAATGAGCAGTTCTTC
once TRBJ1-2 TRBV19 TRBD1 CASSLRTGGVGYTF TGTGCCAGTAGTCTGAGGACAGGGGGTGTGGGCTACACCTTC
NA TRBJ1-2 TRBV28 NA CASSVSGSGIYGYTF TGTGCCAGCAGCGTTTCAGGTTCAGGAATCTATGGCTACACCTTC
NA TRBJ2-2 TRBV7-9 NA CASSSNAGELFF TGTGCCAGCAGCTCTAACGCCGGGGAGCTGTTTTTT
NA TRBJ2-3 TRBV7-2 NA CASSPTRSWDTQYF TGTGCCAGCAGCCCGACTAGGAGTTGGGATACGCAGTATTTT
NA TRBJ2-3 TRBV4-2 NA CASSQASSDTQYF TGTGCCAGCAGCCAAGCGTCTAGCGATACGCAGTATTTT
NA TRBJ1-1 TRBV7-2 NA CASSYLMNTEAFF TGTGCCAGCAGCTACCTTATGAACACTGAAGCTTTCTTT
NA TRBJ2-1 TRBV27 NA CASSLSGTANEQFF TGTGCCAGCAGTTTATCCGGGACGGCCAATGAGCAGTTCTTC
NA TRBJ2-3 TRBV7-6 TRBD2 CASSPRSGGFTDTQYF TGTGCCAGCAGCCCACGGAGCGGGGGATTCACAGATACGCAGTATTTT
NA TRBJ2-3 TRBV4-3 NA CASSLRGGGDATDTQYF TGCGCCAGCAGCCTAAGAGGAGGGGGGGACGCTACAGATACGCAGTATTTT
NA TRBJ2-1 TRBV2 TRBD2 CACCDGGGREGSSYNEQFF TGTGCCTGCTGTGATGGGGGGGGGCGGGAGGGGAGCTCCTACAATGAGCAGTTCTTC
NA TRBJ2-1 TRBV6-1 NA CASSEGNRVVYNEQFF TGTGCCAGCAGTGAAGGGAACAGGGTAGTGTACAATGAGCAGTTCTTC
NA TRBJ2-1 TRBV18 TRBD2 CASSPRAGGPLGEQFF TGTGCCAGCTCACCACGGGCGGGGGGCCCCCTCGGTGAGCAGTTCTTC
few TRBJ2-7 TRBV3-1/TRBV3-2 TRBD1 CASSQPDRVHEQYF TGTGCCAGCAGCCAGCCCGACAGGGTTCACGAGCAGTACTTC
NA TRBJ2-1 TRBV3-1/TRBV3-2 NA CASSRAGSSYNEQFF TGTGCCAGCAGCCGTGCGGGGAGCTCCTACAATGAGCAGTTCTTC
NA TRBJ2-3 TRBV7-3 TRBD2 CASSSSGVRTDTQYF TGTGCCAGCAGCTCTAGCGGGGTCCGAACAGATACGCAGTATTTT
NA TRBJ1-2 TRBV15 TRBD1 CATSNLGQGAEHYGYTF TGTGCCACCAGCAACCTGGGACAGGGGGCTGAGCACTATGGCTACACCTTC
NA TRBJ1-3 TRBV5-1 NA CASSPVLSGNTIYF TGCGCCAGCAGCCCTGTTCTCTCTGGAAACACCATATATTTT
medium-sized TRBJ2-3 TRBV7-9 NA CASSLEAVRGQYF TGTGCCAGCAGCTTAGAGGCAGTTCGCGGCCAATATTTT